This T cell receptor (beta chain) derives from a study of regulatory T cells in long-lasting Graves disease (dated by TCRdb to the early 2020s). Background for the entire study: Persistent Graves' disease was defined as persistently positive TSH receptor autoantibodies together with antithyroid drug treatment for over 5 years. This study used TCR sequencing and RNA sequencing of peripheral blood to compare persistent Graves' disease patients against newly diagnosed Graves' disease patients. The study took place in China and was registered as a clinical trial. A total of approximately 35 samples were covered by TCR sequencing, comprising roughly 13 persistent and around 20 newly diagnosed Graves' disease patients. Persistent Graves' disease patients in the clinical cohort had taken antithyroid drugs for around 10 years on average. The study at large found these results: The study examined only peripheral blood because the primary lesion, thyroid tissue, could not be accessed. Persistent disease showed preferential use of TRBV28, TRBJ1-2 and TRBJ2-5, whereas newly diagnosed disease favored TRBV20-1 and TRBJ2-1. The authors acknowledged the small sample size as a limitation that may reduce accuracy. Patients with persistent disease shared more public clonotypes (fewer than 3,000) than newly diagnosed patients did (966). Sequencing and analysis were limited to the TCR beta chain. Persistent Graves' disease patients showed lower TCR Shannon entropy and fewer highly expanded clones than newly diagnosed patients, suggesting clonal expansion.

The time point label, read with the paper, signifies: persistent/refractory GD, antithyroid drugs over 5 years with positive TRAb. RNA was extracted from PBMCs in TRIzol for both TCR sequencing and RNA sequencing. The diagnosis of Graves' disease was made according to American Thyroid Association guidelines. Recruitment of patients was carried out at an endocrinology department in Xi'an, China. From each patient, around 9.3 milliliters of peripheral blood was collected into an EDTA anticoagulant tube. Ficoll Paque Plus density gradient separation was used to isolate PBMCs, and no further T cell sorting was performed. An Agilent 2100 Bioanalyzer and agarose gel were used to check RNA quality, and a NanoDrop 2000 was used to measure RNA concentration. Spanning cysteine to phenylalanine, the CDR3 consists of 13 amino acids. Only the CDR3 portion is preserved as DNA: 39 bases, with reading frame beginning at the first base. CDR1 and CDR2 are read off the germline V gene (reference sequence) as DFQATT and SNEGSKA. V sheds 1 base and J sheds 4 bases, leaving 10 bases between their ends.

Regarding this clonotype: The clone's antigen remains unknown. No much larger clone exists at a distance of one base, and base qualities are not known.

The method behind the library was multiplex PCR. This sample was sequenced with an Illumina HiSeq 4000. iRepertoire HTBI primers and Arm-PCR amplification of CDR3 regions were used to construct TCR beta libraries. Before sequencing, the PCR products underwent gel purification. The study's processing was this. Gene usage analysis of CDR3 amino acid clonotypes used the 62 TRBV and 12 to 15 TRBJ segments found across samples. Filtered high-quality paired reads were merged into contigs using COPE and FqMerger. BLAST was used to align contigs to IMGT TRBV, TRBD and TRBJ reference genes, and CDR3 was defined according to IMGT. Any clonotype with a frequency above 0.1% was counted as a highly expanded clone. Shannon entropy served as the measure of repertoire diversity, while the Gini coefficient captured V-J evenness. A clonotype found in more than one individual was treated as public. TCRdb itself trimmed the public reads at Q25 with fastp, ran MiXCR and retained productive beta chains. One record per CDR3 amino acid sequence lists the most common genes and DNA. The V and J calls, along with clone size, are taken from TCRdb and not from the paper's own processing. Within this sample are some 450,000 distinct CDR3 sequences, with 20% to 25% of them counted one time only. The ten largest clones capture 26% of the sample.

In this chain, TRBV20-1 is recombined with TRBJ1-1; the D gene is possibly TRBD1, with 5 bases matching. The sequences come from peripheral blood mononuclear cells (PBMCs), collected when the disease was refractory, from a patient treated with antithyroid drugs. The sequence was collected from a female donor with Graves disease. The DNA is as follows: TGCAGTGCTAGAGGGGGGATGGGCACTGAAGCTTTCTTT. It specifies CSARGGMGTEAFF.